The present TCR beta chain was sequenced within a study of blood T cells in healthy people across ages. The germline V gene has CDR1 LGHNA and CDR2 YSLEER. V gave up 1 base and J gave up 5 bases, with 18 bases separating them. The CDR3 covers 16 residues. RNA extraction gave at least 5.5 micrograms of total RNA per sample. Next came a second PCR, run for roughly 7 to 12 cycles, which used a sample-barcoded 5' primer along with a J-beta primer mix. Using its own MiXCR run on the 5' RACE reads, TCRdb lists one record per CDR3 protein. Of more than 800,000 distinct CDR3 sequences in the sample, around 26% were seen once. This clonotype was counted only a few times.

This clonotype was obtained from a woman at least 80 years old in good health. Material for sequencing was blood. This rearrangement joins TRBV4-3 to TRBJ2-7; D may be TRBD2 (6 bases). The CDR3 DNA is TGCGCCAGCAGCCAAGGATCCGGGGGATACGACGACGAGCAGTACTTC. Amino acid sequence: CASSQGSGGYDDEQYF.